This record looks at one TCR beta chain sequence and its context. Its specificity is not known. These data belong to a study of OX40 agonist ivuxolimab in advanced cancers. Background on the study: Enrollees could have had prior anti-PD-1, anti-PD-L1 or anti-CTLA-4 therapy, which roughly 40% had received. Patients achieving partial responses numbered three: one hepatocellular carcinoma case and two cutaneous melanoma cases. Overall study findings and caveats: The 0.1-3.0 mg/kg partial responders had among the lowest clonal expansion.

Generated by immunoSEQ multiplex PCR, the TCRdb table keeps only in-frame clones and is missing some. There are tens of thousands of clones in the sample; 90% occur only once, and about 0.35% lies in the top ten. Patients with a history of autoimmune disease or on systemic immunosuppression were excluded. Germline CDR1 reads KGHSH; CDR2 reads LQKENI. V was shortened by 2 bases and J by 7 bases, with 15 bases between the two germline ends. This CDR3 has 15 residues. The sequencing here drew on CD4+ or CD8+ T cells sorted from blood, taken in a trial of the OX40 agonist ivuxolimab. The sequence came from an adult with an advanced solid tumor such as melanoma, head and neck, liver or kidney cancer. The rearrangement joins TRBV18 to TRBJ2-1, with D perhaps being TRBD1 or TRBD2 (5 bases each). The CDR3 nucleotides are TGTGCCAGCTCACCAGGGGACCTCAAAGGGAATGAGCAGTTCTTC. Amino acids: CASSPGDLKGNEQFF.